These T cell receptor beta chains were read from a single sample in a study of control samples from healthy donors and cancer patients. The data were produced by immunoSEQ multiplex PCR, yet TCRdb's version contains in-frame clones alone and is incomplete. The sample lists some 140,000 clones; around 90% were seen once. The sequenced sample was blood. Receptors were obtained from a man aged 25 to 45 in good health. Both conserved end residues are part of each CDR3. D genes are given only for firm matches. Size values are once, few and many counts, or a class for expanded clones, and some rows have none.

>TRBD1|-|TRBJ2-3|TRBV18
TGTGCCAGCTCACCTCCGGGACAGGGGCCATCAGATACGCAGTATTTT
CASSPPGQGPSDTQYF
>-|-|TRBJ2-2|TRBV18
TGTGCCAGCTCACCGGACATTAACACCGGGGAGCTGTTTTTT
CASSPDINTGELFF
>TRBD1|-|TRBJ2-1|TRBV11-2
TGTGCCAGCAGCTTAGCTCGAGCGATGACAGGGTTGGGTGAGCAGTTCTTC
CASSLARAMTGLGEQFF
>-|-|TRBJ1-2|TRBV7-9
TGTGCCAGCAGCTTATCTCTCGGGGCAGGGATAGGCTACACCTTC
CASSLSLGAGIGYTF
>-|-|TRBJ2-6|TRBV6-5
TGTGCCAGCACGGGCGGGGATTCTGGGGCCAACGTCCTGACTTTC
CASTGGDSGANVLTF
>TRBD2|-|TRBJ2-1|TRBV18
TGTGCCAGCTCACCTTCTAGCGGGAGAGCGTCGACGTCCTACAATGAGCAGTTCTTC
CASSPSSGRASTSYNEQFF
>TRBD1|-|TRBJ2-1|TRBV6-5
TGTGCCAGCAGTAACAGGGGGTCTTTCGATGAGCAGTTCTTC
CASSNRGSFDEQFF
>-|once|TRBJ2-7|TRBV18
TGTGCCAGCTCACCCTGGAGTTCCTACGAGCAGTACTTC
CASSPWSSYEQYF
>-|-|TRBJ1-1|TRBV7-9
TGTGCCAGCAGCTTAGCGCTAGCTGAAGCTTTCTTT
CASSLALAEAFF
>-|-|TRBJ2-4|TRBV2
TGTGCCAGTAGTGGGGAGGTTCGTGGGGGGTACAACATTCAGTACTTC
CASSGEVRGGYNIQYF
>-|-|TRBJ2-6|TRBV28
TGTGCCAGCAGTTTTCAGGGGTTAATCTCTGGGGCCAACGTCCTGACTTTC
CASSFQGLISGANVLTF
>TRBD1|-|TRBJ1-2|TRBV19
TGTGCCAGTAGTATCGCACAGGGGGCTCGGTATGGCTACACCTTC
CASSIAQGARYGYTF
>TRBD1|-|TRBJ1-1|TRBV2
TGTGCCAGCAGGGTTAACAGGGGGCGCGAAGCTTTCTTT
CASRVNRGREAFF
>TRBD2|-|TRBJ2-1|TRBV5-3
TGTGCCAGAAGCTTGCGGGGACTAGCGGTCTACAATGAGCAGTTCTTC
CARSLRGLAVYNEQFF
>-|-|TRBJ2-7|TRBV6-5
TGTGCCAGCACCCCCAGAGTGGGGGGCGGCGAGCAGTACTTC
CASTPRVGGGEQYF
>-|-|TRBJ2-7|TRBV5-5
TGTGCCAGCAGCTGGGCCTACGAGCAGTACTTC
CASSWAYEQYF
>-|few|TRBJ1-2|TRBV7-9
TGTGCCAGCAGCACCAGGGATGGCTACACCTTC
CASSTRDGYTF
>TRBD2|-|TRBJ2-1|TRBV9
TGTGCCAGCAGCGTAACGCTAGCGGGAGGCGAGCAGTTCTTC
CASSVTLAGGEQFF
>-|-|TRBJ1-2|TRBV27
TGTGCCAGCAGTTTATGGGGCCAGGGACCAACTAATGGCTACACCTTC
CASSLWGQGPTNGYTF
>TRBD2|-|TRBJ2-5|TRBV2
TGTGCCAGCAGTGATACTAGCGGGGAGACCCAGTACTTC
CASSDTSGETQYF
>-|once|TRBJ1-4|TRBV18
TGTGCCAGCTCACCCGACCCTTATGAAAAACTGTTTTTT
CASSPDPYEKLFF
>-|-|TRBJ2-5|TRBV28
TGTGCCAGCAGCCAACAAGAGACCCAGTACTTC
CASSQQETQYF
>-|-|TRBJ1-1|TRBV11-2
TGTGCCAGCAGCCCCGTAATTGCACAGACTGAAGCTTTCTTT
CASSPVIAQTEAFF
>TRBD2|-|TRBJ2-1|TRBV30
TGTGCCTGGAGTAGTGCTAGCGGGATTTACAATGAGCAGTTCTTC
CAWSSASGIYNEQFF
>-|-|TRBJ1-2|TRBV9
TGTGCCAGCAGCGTAGCGCAGGGCGATCCTAGCGGCTACACCTTC
CASSVAQGDPSGYTF
>TRBD2|-|TRBJ2-2|TRBV20-1
TGCAGTGCTAGTGAGCGGGAGAACACGAACACCGGGGAGCTGTTTTTT
CSASERENTNTGELFF
>TRBD2|-|TRBJ2-1|TRBV27
TGTGCCAGCAGTCGGGACCTGAGGACCGGGACTAACTACAATGAGCAGTTCTTC
CASSRDLRTGTNYNEQFF
>TRBD1|-|TRBJ2-3|TRBV5-1
TGCGCCAGCAGCTCGGGACAGGGCACAGATACGCAGTATTTT
CASSSGQGTDTQYF
>TRBD2|-|TRBJ2-1|TRBV24-1
TGTGCCACCAGCGATGAAGGGACTAGCGGGAACAATGAGCAGTTCTTC
CATSDEGTSGNNEQFF
>TRBD1|-|TRBJ2-7|TRBV27
TGTGCCAGCAGTTACGGACAGGGTGGGTACGAGCAGTACTTC
CASSYGQGGYEQYF
>TRBD2|-|TRBJ2-4|TRBV24-1
TGTGCCACCAGTGATTTCTCACTAGCGGGAGCAGGCGGTGCGGACCTAGCCAAAAACATTCAGTACTTC
CATSDFSLAGAGGADLAKNIQYF